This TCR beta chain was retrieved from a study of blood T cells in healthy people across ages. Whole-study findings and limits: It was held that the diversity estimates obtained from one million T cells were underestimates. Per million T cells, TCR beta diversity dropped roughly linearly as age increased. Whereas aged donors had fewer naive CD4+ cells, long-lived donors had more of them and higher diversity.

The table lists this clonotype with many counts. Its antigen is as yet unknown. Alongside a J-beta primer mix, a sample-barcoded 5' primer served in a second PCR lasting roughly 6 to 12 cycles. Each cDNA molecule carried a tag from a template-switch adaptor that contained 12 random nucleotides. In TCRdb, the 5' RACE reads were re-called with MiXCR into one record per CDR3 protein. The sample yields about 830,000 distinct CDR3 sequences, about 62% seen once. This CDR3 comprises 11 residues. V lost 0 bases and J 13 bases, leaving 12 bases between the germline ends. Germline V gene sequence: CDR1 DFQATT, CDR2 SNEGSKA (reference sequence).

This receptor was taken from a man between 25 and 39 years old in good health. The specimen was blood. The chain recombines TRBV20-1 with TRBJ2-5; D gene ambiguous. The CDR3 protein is CSARDLNVPYF. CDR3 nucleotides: TGCAGTGCTAGAGATCTGAACGTCCCGTACTTC.